Listed here are 20 T cell receptor beta chains from one sample, sequenced in a study of blood T cells in healthy people across ages. Through a sample-barcoded 5' primer and a J-beta primer mix, a second PCR was run for roughly 6 to 11 cycles. TCRdb itself ran the 5' RACE reads through MiXCR, one entry per CDR3 protein. Of about 650,000 distinct CDR3 sequences detected, 32% appear once; the ten largest clones hold roughly 14%. The sequencing input was blood. These receptors all stem from a woman over 75 in good health.

The genes are TRBV5-1 and TRBJ2-7; D is possibly TRBD1 or TRBD2 (5 bases each). The length of the CDR3 is 14 residues. Germline CDR1 and CDR2: SGHRS and YFSETQ. Trimming removed 0 bases at V and 1 base at J, with 8 bases between. This CDR3 is CASSLAGHSYEQYF. The CDR3 DNA reads TGCGCCAGCAGCTTGGCGGGGCATTCCTACGAGCAGTACTTC.

In this sample, this clonotype turned up many times. The J gene is TRBJ1-2, the V gene TRBV4-2; 9 positions match TRBD1. This CDR3 contains 15 residues. V lost 0 bases and J lost 5; bases outside the gene matches: 4. Germline V gene lookup returns CDR1 LGHNA and CDR2 YNFKEQ. The CDR3 DNA sequence: TGTGCCAGCAGCCAAGAAACAGGGGGCGTGTATGGCTACACCTTC. The encoded protein is CASSQETGGVYGYTF.

A remark on this clonotype: A much larger clone differs by one base, so this may be a read error. The chain has TRBV5-1 and TRBJ1-2; D possibly corresponds to TRBD1 (6 bases). The CDR3 sequence is 16 residues long. Trimming took 4 bases from V and 0 from J, leaving 16 bases between them. The V gene's germline CDR1 is SGHRS and CDR2 YFSETQ. CDR3: CASSPRGGITNYGYTF. For the CDR3, the DNA is TGCGCCAGCAGCCCGAGGGGGGGGATTACTAACTATGGCTACACCTTC.

The V gene is TRBV19, the J gene TRBJ1-5; D unclear. This CDR3 region has 16 residues. V was pared by 0 bases and J by 4 bases, with 13 bases between. Germline V gene sequence: CDR1 LNHDA, CDR2 SQIVND (reference sequence). CDR3: CASSIDQGSRNQPQHF. The CDR3, as DNA: TGTGCCAGTAGTATAGATCAAGGCAGTCGGAATCAGCCCCAGCATTTT.

This clonotype has a count of ten or more. The rearrangement links TRBV7-9 to TRBJ1-4; D remains unclear. V was trimmed by 4 bases and J by 0 bases, leaving 12 bases between them. The CDR3 consists of 16 residues. The germline V gene encodes CDR1 SEHNR and CDR2 FQNEAQ (reference sequence). In nucleotides, the CDR3 is TGTGCCAGCAGCTCCCAAAGTGGGGCAACTAATGAAAAACTGTTTTTT. It translates to CASSSQSGATNEKLFF.

This clonotype was observed a handful of times. Just one base apart from a much larger clone, this may be a read error. The chain recombines TRBV7-2 with TRBJ1-1, with D uncertain. CDR3 length: 14 amino acids. Per the germline V gene, CDR1 is SGHTA and CDR2 is FQGNSA. CDR3 protein: CASSLFRLNTEAYF. CDR3 DNA sequence: TGTGCCAGCAGCTTATTCCGGTTGAACACTGAAGCTTACTTT.

In regard to this clonotype: This could be a read error, since a much larger clone is one nucleotide away. The CDR3: CATSDLYGYIF. The CDR3 DNA follows: TGTGCCACCAGTGATCTGTACGGCTACATCTTC. The chain links TRBV24-1 to TRBJ1-2; D is unresolved. CDR3 length: 11 residues. CDR1 and CDR2 from the germline V gene are KGHDR and SFDVKD.

The chain joins TRBV7-2 to TRBJ2-1; a weak D match, TRBD1 (6 bases). This CDR3 contains 16 residues. V gave up 5 bases and J gave up 0 bases, with 14 bases separating them. Germline lookup yields CDR1 SGHTA and CDR2 FQGNSA. The CDR3 protein is CASSRGQSSSYNEQFF. The CDR3 region has the DNA TGTGCCAGCAGCCGTGGACAGAGCAGCTCCTACAATGAGCAGTTCTTC.

V is TRBV5-1 and J is TRBJ2-7; perhaps D is TRBD1 or TRBD2 (6 bases each). The CDR3 extends over 17 amino acids. The germline V gene encodes CDR1 SGHRS and CDR2 YFSETQ. The V end was cut by 0 bases, the J end by 2 bases, with 18 bases between. CDR3 sequence (DNA): TGCGCCAGCAGCTTGGCCGGGCGGGGACACAGTGCCTACGAGCAGTACTTC. Translation gives CASSLAGRGHSAYEQYF.

This clonotype has at least ten counts. V usage is TRBV15 and J usage is TRBJ2-1; D may correspond to TRBD1 or TRBD2 (6 bases each). Between the trimmed V and J ends, which lost 0 bases and 10 bases, there was a span of 16 bases. The CDR3 spans 15 residues. Germline lookup yields CDR1 LNHNV and CDR2 YYDKDF (reference sequence). CDR3 nucleotides: TGTGCCACCAGCAGAGATTTGGGGGGCGGGGTAGAGCAGTTCTTC. Translating it yields CATSRDLGGGVEQFF.

Concerning this clonotype: A read error may be the cause here, since a much bigger clone is one base away. The chain joins TRBV10-3 to TRBJ1-1; weak D call: TRBD1 (5 bases). CDR3 size: 13 residues. CDR1 is ENHRY, CDR2 SYGVKD, per germline. V was trimmed by 4 bases and J by 5 bases, leaving 11 bases between them. CDR3: CAISGRGRTEAFF. The CDR3 coding sequence is TGTGCCATCAGTGGACGGGGGAGAACTGAAGCTTTCTTT.

The V and J genes are TRBV5-6 and TRBJ2-7; perhaps TRBD1 as D (6 bases). Germline CDR1 reads SGHDT; CDR2 reads YYEEEE. V lost 2 bases and J 0 bases, leaving 24 bases between the germline ends. This CDR3 region has 19 residues. CDR3 sequence (DNA): TGTGCCAGCAGCTTTAAATCCCCCGGGTGGCAGGGGAGCTCCTACGAGCAGTACTTC. Its protein product is CASSFKSPGWQGSSYEQYF. Complete variable domain (other parts from reference TRBV5-6 and TRBJ2-7): DAGVTQSPTHLIKTRGQQVTLRCSPKSGHDTVSWYQQALGQGPQFIFQYYEEEERQRGNFPDRFSGHQFPNYSSELNVNALLLGDSALYLCASSFKSPGWQGSSYEQYFGPGTRLTVT.

This clonotype showed up many times. The J gene is TRBJ2-1, the V gene TRBV7-2; D might be TRBD1 (6 bases). CDR1 and CDR2 (germline): SGHTA, FQGNSA. The CDR3 covers 16 residues. The germline V and J ends were trimmed by 4 bases and 6 bases, with 19 bases remaining between them. The CDR3 is CASSSVPGDILNEQFF. Here the CDR3 DNA reads TGTGCCAGCAGCTCCGTCCCAGGGGATATCCTCAATGAGCAGTTCTTC.

Points on this clonotype: This sequence may be a read error, since a much larger clone differs from it by one base. This rearrangement joins TRBV5-6 to TRBJ2-1; 10 nucleotides align to TRBD1. The CDR3 has 15 amino acids. The V segment lost 3 bases and the J segment 8 bases; nucleotides outside the gene matches: 8. The germline CDR1 and CDR2 sequences are SGHDT and YYEEEE. The CDR3 region has the DNA TGTGCCAGCAGCTCGTACCGGGACAGGGGCCATGAGCAGTTCTTC. This sequence encodes CASSSYRDRGHEQFF.

This chain uses TRBV5-4 with TRBJ1-6, with no clear D. Germline V gives CDR1 SGHNT, CDR2 YYREEE (reference sequence). V was pared by 3 bases and J by 6 bases, with 16 bases between. The CDR3 consists of 16 residues. The CDR3 coding sequence is TGTGCCAGCAGCTCCCCTCGGACTGGTACTAATTCACCCCTCCACTTT. Amino acid sequence: CASSSPRTGTNSPLHF.

This clonotype was counted a few times. CDR3 DNA sequence: TGCGCCAGCAGCCTCCGGGACGAAAGACTCGGGTATGGCTACACCTTC. Protein: CASSLRDERLGYGYTF. V gene TRBV5-1 combines with J gene TRBJ1-2; tentative D call: TRBD1 (5 bases). The germline V and J ends were trimmed by 4 bases and 5 bases, with 21 bases remaining between them. Germline loops: CDR1 SGHRS, CDR2 YFSETQ. The CDR3 contains 16 residues.

This clonotype came up many times. This chain uses TRBV7-2 with TRBJ2-1; D may be TRBD2 (7 bases). The V gene lost 3 bases and the J gene lost 4 bases, with 13 bases spanning the gap. Germline CDR1 SGHTA, CDR2 FQGNSA. This CDR3 contains 15 residues. In DNA form, the CDR3 reads TGTGCCAGCAGCTTCACGGGGGGCCCATACAATGAGCAGTTCTTC. Translated, it gives CASSFTGGPYNEQFF.

This clonotype has a handful of counts. With a much larger clone just one base away, this may be a read error. This rearrangement joins TRBV5-1 to TRBJ2-7; 8 bases map to TRBD2. With V trimmed by 4 bases and J by 2 bases, 5 bases remained unmatched. CDR3 length: 14 residues. Germline CDR1 is SGHRS and CDR2 is YFSETQ. CDR3: CASSREGFAYEQYF. DNA of the CDR3: TGCGCCAGCAGCCGGGAGGGATTTGCCTACGAGCAGTACTTC.

This clonotype was detected once. The genes are TRBV4-1 and TRBJ2-7; D is unclear. Per the germline V gene, CDR1 is MGHRA and CDR2 is YSYEKL. The CDR3 sequence is 15 residues long. V lost 0 bases and J lost 0, with 9 bases in between. CDR3 coding DNA: TGCGCCAGCAGCCAAGAAGGCCCGAGCTCCTACGAGCAGTACTTC. Residues: CASSQEGPSSYEQYF.

The V gene is TRBV7-8, the J gene TRBJ1-6; tentative D call: TRBD1 (6 bases). V dropped 6 bases and J dropped 5 bases, with 14 bases sitting between them. Germline CDR1 SGHVS, CDR2 FQNEAQ. This CDR3 is 15 amino acids long. The CDR3 region has the DNA TGTGCCAGCAGTATGGAGACAGGTGATAATTCACCCCTCCACTTT. Protein: CASSMETGDNSPLHF.